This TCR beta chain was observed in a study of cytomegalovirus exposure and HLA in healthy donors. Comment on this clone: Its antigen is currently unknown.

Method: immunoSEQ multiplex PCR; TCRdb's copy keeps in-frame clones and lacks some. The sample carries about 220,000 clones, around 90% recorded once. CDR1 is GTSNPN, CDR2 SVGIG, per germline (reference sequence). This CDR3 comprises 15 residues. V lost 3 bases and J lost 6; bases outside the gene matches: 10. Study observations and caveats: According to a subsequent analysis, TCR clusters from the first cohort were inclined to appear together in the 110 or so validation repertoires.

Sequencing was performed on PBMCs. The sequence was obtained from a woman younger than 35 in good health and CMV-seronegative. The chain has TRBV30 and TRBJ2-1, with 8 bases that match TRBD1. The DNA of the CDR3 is TGTGCCTGGAGCGGAAGACAGGGGATTGGCAATGAGCAGTTCTTC. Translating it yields CAWSGRQGIGNEQFF. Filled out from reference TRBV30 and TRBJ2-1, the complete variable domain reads SQTIHQWPATLVQPVGSPLSLECTVEGTSNPNLYWYRQAAGRGLQLLFYSVGIGQISSEVPQNLSASRPQDRQFILSSKKLLLSDSGFYLCAWSGRQGIGNEQFFGPGTRLTVL.